The 28 T cell receptor beta chains below were found in one sample sequenced in a study of cytomegalovirus exposure and HLA in healthy donors. Only in-frame clones appear in the TCRdb table, and some are missing; sequencing was by immunoSEQ multiplex PCR. This table has tens of thousands of clones, around 89% appearing once. The material sequenced was PBMCs. The receptor source for this set is a woman younger than 30 in good health and CMV-seronegative.

V is TRBV28 and J is TRBJ1-1, with TRBD1 matching 7 bases. V was clipped by 6 bases and J by 0 bases; unmatched bases: 4. CDR3 length: 14 residues. Germline CDR1 MDHEN, CDR2 SYDVKM. CDR3 nucleotide sequence: TGTGCCAGCAGCCCAGGACAGGTGAACACTGAAGCTTTCTTT. Its protein product is CASSPGQVNTEAFF.

CDR3 sequence: CAWDRGQTDYEQYF. The CDR3 bases are TGTGCCTGGGATAGGGGACAGACCGACTACGAGCAGTACTTC. The chain has TRBV30 and TRBJ2-7; TRBD1 matches at 7 bases. The CDR3 runs to 14 residues. Germline-derived CDR1 and CDR2 are GTSNPN and SVGIG (reference sequence). With V trimmed by 5 bases and J by 3 bases, 10 bases remained unmatched.

This sequence joins TRBV15 and TRBJ1-2; possibly TRBD1 for D (6 bases). Deletions cut 0 bases from V and 4 bases from J, with 18 bases between. Per germline, CDR1 LNHNV and CDR2 YYDKDF (reference sequence). This CDR3 region has 17 residues. The CDR3 nucleotides read TGTGCCACCAGCAGAGAAGGCGATTGGGGGCGCGGCTATGGCTACACCTTC. Amino acids: CATSREGDWGRGYGYTF.

The CDR3 region is CASSPTPSGGDTQYF. The CDR3 nucleotides read TGTGCCAGCAGCCCAACACCAAGCGGGGGGGATACGCAGTATTTT. This rearrangement joins TRBV7-2 to TRBJ2-3, with 9 bases lining up with TRBD2. The J segment lost 6 bases and the V segment lost 5 bases, leaving 9 bases of the junction unmatched. The CDR3 is 15 residues long. Looked up from germline, CDR1 is SGHTA and CDR2 is FQGNSA.

The chain links TRBV7-9 to TRBJ1-1; D is undetermined. This CDR3 is built from 15 residues. Deletions cut 0 bases from V and 1 base from J, with 9 bases between. Per the germline V gene, CDR1 is SEHNR and CDR2 is FQNEAQ (reference sequence). In DNA, the CDR3 is TGTGCCAGCAGCTTAGCGCAGATTTCGAACACTGAAGCTTTCTTT. This sequence encodes CASSLAQISNTEAFF.

This clone turned up a few times. This sequence joins TRBV11-2 and TRBJ2-7; D ambiguous. The CDR3 consists of 13 residues. From germline, CDR1 is SGHAT and CDR2 FQNNGV. V gave up 0 bases and J gave up 3 bases, with 6 bases separating them. CDR3 protein: CASSLEYSYEQYF. In DNA, the CDR3 is TGTGCCAGCAGCTTAGAGTACAGCTACGAGCAGTACTTC.

The rearrangement links TRBV5-1 to TRBJ2-5; no clear D. V was clipped by 0 bases and J by 2 bases, with 8 bases between them. The CDR3 has 14 residues. From germline, CDR1 is SGHRS and CDR2 YFSETQ. CDR3 bases: TGCGCCAGCAGCTTGGTTTTACAGCAAGAGACCCAGTACTTC. This gives the protein CASSLVLQQETQYF.

The rearrangement joins TRBV5-1 to TRBJ2-7; possible D gene TRBD2, 6 bases. The CDR3 is 14 amino acids. Germline CDR1 is SGHRS and CDR2 is YFSETQ. With 4 bases removed from V and 4 bases from J, the gap between germline ends came to 15 bases. The CDR3 bases are TGCGCCAGCAGCCAGGTTGGAGGAGGGTACGAGCAGTACTTC. It yields the protein CASSQVGGGYEQYF.

This clone has a single count. The chain joins TRBV30 to TRBJ2-1; D is perhaps TRBD2 (7 bases). Germline assignment: CDR1 GTSNPN and CDR2 SVGIG (reference sequence). The ends were cut back, 2 bases at V and 8 bases at J, with 25 bases in the middle. This CDR3 region has 17 residues. For the CDR3, the DNA is TGTGCCTGGAGTCCCCAAGGATGGGACGGCGGGGGCGATGAGCAGTTCTTC. Amino acid sequence: CAWSPQGWDGGGDEQFF.

J is TRBJ2-5 and V is TRBV5-6; 8 bases fit TRBD1. After removal of 4 bases from V and 5 bases from J, the junction contained 10 bases not matched to a gene. Germline CDR1 reads SGHDT; CDR2 reads YYEEEE. CDR3 size: 15 residues. CDR3 nucleotides: TGTGCCAGCAGCGGGACAGGACCCTCCCAGGAGACCCAGTACTTC. Protein: CASSGTGPSQETQYF.

This clone was seen only once. CDR3 DNA sequence: TGTGCCTGGAGCGACGGGGGTTTGAACTATGGCTACACCTTC. It translates to CAWSDGGLNYGYTF. The gene calls are TRBV30 and TRBJ1-2; D is perhaps TRBD1 (5 bases). Germline V CDR1 and CDR2: GTSNPN, SVGIG (reference sequence). This CDR3 contains 14 residues. V was trimmed by 3 bases and J by 2 bases, leaving 13 bases between them.

V gene TRBV5-8 combines with J gene TRBJ2-5; the match to TRBD2 covers 14 bases. This CDR3 has 15 amino acids. Germline V gene data show CDR1 as SGHTS and CDR2 as YDEGEE. Trimming removed 4 bases from V and 5 bases from J; junction bases left unmatched: 4. The DNA for the CDR3 is TGTGCCAGCAGCCAGGGGACTAGCGGGAGCGAGACCCAGTACTTC. This translates into CASSQGTSGSETQYF.

The DNA of the CDR3 is TGTGCCAGCTCTTTTCTCGTGACCGGGGAGCTGTTTTTT. This codes for CASSFLVTGELFF. The chain joins TRBV18 to TRBJ2-2; D not resolved. V was cut by 6 bases and J by 5 bases, with 10 bases left in between. This CDR3 comprises 13 residues. The V gene's germline CDR1 is KGHSH and CDR2 LQKENI.

The V and J genes are TRBV29-1 and TRBJ1-3; no clear D. This CDR3 has 12 residues. Germline V CDR1 and CDR2: SQVTM, ANQGSEA. V was clipped by 7 bases and J by 6 bases, with 13 bases between them. This CDR3 reads CSGSGVENTIYF. CDR3 bases: TGCAGCGGAAGCGGGGTCGAAAACACCATATATTTT.

This clone was detected only once. This rearrangement joins TRBV4-1 to TRBJ2-7, with 8 bases lining up with TRBD2. CDR1 and CDR2 (germline): MGHRA, YSYEKL. The CDR3 length is 17 residues. The V and J ends lost 1 base and 2 bases, in that order; junction bases with no gene match: 10. The DNA for the CDR3 is TGCGCCAGCAGCCAAGCCCCTGGCGGGGGGACACCCTACGAGCAGTACTTC. Protein product: CASSQAPGGGTPYEQYF.

This chain connects TRBV10-3 to TRBJ1-2; no clear D gene. The CDR3 spans 13 residues. Trimming removed 2 bases at V and 6 bases at J, with 10 bases between. Germline values: CDR1 ENHRY, CDR2 SYGVKD. This chain's CDR3 is CAISEVSVDGYTF. In DNA, the CDR3 is TGTGCCATCAGTGAGGTTTCAGTTGATGGCTACACCTTC.

The chain employs TRBV6-5 and TRBJ1-5, with D hard to call. Germline CDR1 reads MNHEY; CDR2 reads SVGAGI. V was clipped by 3 bases and J by 8 bases, with 11 bases between them. This CDR3 contains 13 residues. CDR3 region: CASSYTREKPQHF. CDR3 DNA: TGTGCCAGCAGTTATACCCGGGAAAAGCCCCAGCATTTT.

The J gene is TRBJ2-7, the V gene TRBV7-8; 10 positions agree with TRBD2. Germline V lookup: CDR1 SGHVS, CDR2 FQNEAQ. Germline trimming cut 2 bases from V and 4 bases from J; bases unmatched to any gene: 8. This CDR3 is built from 16 residues. CDR3 loop: CASSLRPSGGGYEQYF. The CDR3 DNA sequence: TGTGCCAGCAGCTTAAGACCTAGCGGGGGAGGTTACGAGCAGTACTTC.

The chain links TRBV19 to TRBJ2-3, with 14 nucleotides matching TRBD2. CDR3 length: 15 residues. V was pared by 5 bases and J by 6 bases, with 4 bases of the junction left unmatched. Germline CDR1 reads LNHDA; CDR2 reads SQIVND (reference sequence). The CDR3 loop reads CASSLRLAGGDTQYF. For the CDR3, the DNA is TGTGCCAGTAGTCTCAGACTAGCGGGGGGGGATACGCAGTATTTT.

The genes are TRBV5-1 and TRBJ2-3; 10 bases align to TRBD2. There are 15 residues in the CDR3. V gave up 2 bases and J gave up 4 bases; unmatched junction bases: 4. Germline CDR1 is SGHRS and CDR2 is YFSETQ. The CDR3 loop is CASSFSSGSSDTQYF. The DNA of the CDR3 is TGCGCCAGCAGCTTCTCTAGCGGGAGCTCAGATACGCAGTATTTT.

The V gene is TRBV9, the J gene TRBJ1-2; D is possibly TRBD1 (6 bases). V shed 0 bases and J shed 4 bases, with 13 bases lying between them. Germline loops: CDR1 SGDLS, CDR2 YYNGEE. This CDR3 region has 15 residues. CDR3 in amino acids: CASSVDQDSIYGYTF. The CDR3 DNA is TGTGCCAGCAGCGTAGACCAGGACAGTATCTATGGCTACACCTTC.

The chain uses TRBV18 and TRBJ2-7, with D perhaps matching TRBD2 (5 bases). V lost 6 bases and J lost 3, with 12 bases in between. The CDR3 has 13 residues. Germline CDR1 and CDR2: KGHSH and LQKENI. For the CDR3, the DNA is TGTGCCAGCTCCGGGTCCGGACTCTACGAGCAGTACTTC. Its protein product is CASSGSGLYEQYF. Drawing the rest from reference TRBV18 and TRBJ2-7, the complete variable domain is NAGVMQNPRHLVRRRGQEARLRCSPMKGHSHVYWYRQLPEEGLKFMVYLQKENIIDESGMPKERFSAEFPKEGPSILRIQQVVRGDSAAYFCASSGSGLYEQYFGPGTRLTVT.

The rearrangement uses TRBV11-3 and TRBJ1-1, with a weak D call TRBD1 (6 bases). The CDR3 extends over 15 amino acids. Germline V lookup: CDR1 SGHNT, CDR2 YENEEA. V was shortened by 3 bases and J by 1 base, with 12 bases between the two germline ends. CDR3 DNA: TGTGCCAGCAGCTTCTCCGGACAGACGAACACTGAAGCTTTCTTT. Protein product: CASSFSGQTNTEAFF.

This clone has only a few counts. V usage is TRBV7-2 and J usage is TRBJ1-1; 7 bases are shared with TRBD1. This CDR3 has 13 residues. V gave up 10 bases and J gave up 0 bases; unmatched junction bases: 5. Germline loops: CDR1 SGHTA, CDR2 FQGNSA. The CDR3 reads CATRTGVNTEAFF. Here the CDR3 DNA reads TGTGCCACCCGAACAGGGGTGAACACTGAAGCTTTCTTT.

This chain uses TRBV4-1 with TRBJ1-3; a possible D gene is TRBD1 (6 bases). With 5 bases removed from V and 1 base from J, the gap between germline ends came to 15 bases. This CDR3 contains 16 residues. CDR1 is MGHRA, CDR2 YSYEKL, per germline. The CDR3 bases are TGCGCCAGCAGCTTGGTGACAGGTCAATCTGGAAACACCATATATTTT. This gives the protein CASSLVTGQSGNTIYF.

The chain couples TRBV2 to TRBJ2-7; D is unclear. The CDR3 is made up of 14 amino acids. The V and J ends lost 2 bases and 1 base respectively, with 9 bases between them. In germline, CDR1 is SNHLY, CDR2 FYNNEI. For the CDR3, the DNA is TGTGCCAGCAGTGAAAGTTCGGTGTCCTACGAGCAGTACTTC. It encodes CASSESSVSYEQYF.

The chain has TRBV5-8 and TRBJ2-1; D perhaps matches TRBD1 (6 bases). This CDR3 contains 14 residues. Looked up from germline, CDR1 is SGHTS and CDR2 is YDEGEE. The V and J ends lost 2 bases and 4 bases respectively, with 10 bases between them. The CDR3 DNA sequence: TGTGCCAGCAGCTTACAGGGACCATACAATGAGCAGTTCTTC. Protein product: CASSLQGPYNEQFF.

The chain is built from TRBV6-5 and TRBJ2-7; TRBD2 is a possible D gene (5 bases). V lost 7 bases and J 5 bases, leaving 15 bases between the germline ends. The CDR3 is made up of 13 amino acids. Germline V gene sequence: CDR1 MNHEY, CDR2 SVGAGI. The CDR3 DNA sequence: TGTGCCAGCACCCCCCCGGGGATGGACGAGCAGTACTTC. The encoded protein is CASTPPGMDEQYF.